This TCR beta chain came from a study of blood T cell repertoires in COVID-19. At the level of the study: Samples taken during acute and convalescent COVID-19 were collected in the United States, Italy and Spain. Sources were T cells, B-cell-depleted T cells, or PBMCs; the material itself was cDNA or gDNA.

As originally analysed: The authors estimated nucleated cell counts from reference gene primer amplification. Some clones are missing from TCRdb's copy, which holds only in-frame ones; the method was immunoSEQ multiplex PCR. That table is the source of V, J and clone size, and D and trimming were worked out from the DNA. Counted here are about 260,000 clones, approximately 89% occurring once; the ten biggest clones make up around 9.5%. Per germline, CDR1 MGHRA and CDR2 YSYEKL. This CDR3 region has 17 residues. The V and J ends lost 1 base and 2 bases respectively, with 18 bases between them. Sequencing used peripheral blood. The sequence was obtained from a man aged 40-55 years who had recovered from COVID-19. This sequence joins TRBV4-1 and TRBJ2-7, with TRBD1 as a possible D gene (6 bases). The CDR3: CASSQVFGGHPTYEQYF. CDR3 nucleotide sequence: TGCGCCAGCAGCCAAGTCTTTGGGGGACACCCGACCTACGAGCAGTACTTC.